This T cell receptor (beta chain) was sequenced during a study of cytomegalovirus exposure and HLA in healthy donors. Study summary: There were 65 million to 85 million unique TCRs (from HLA-typed donors) in an early data release.

Study findings and constraints: Productive rates of about 87% or about 30% were seen for most TCR beta V segments in an earlier analysis.

This clone was counted a few times. No antigen is known for it. The CDR3 runs 14 residues. Germline CDR1 is SGDLS and CDR2 is YYNGEE. V dropped 4 bases and J dropped 7; count of bases not matched to a gene: 8. Primers for the PCR totalled 60 Vbeta and 13 Jbeta. The table came from immunoSEQ multiplex PCR; TCRdb's copy has only in-frame clones and leaves some out. The table has around 170,000 clones, around three quarters seen once. This receptor was obtained from a woman aged 25 to 39 in good health and CMV-seronegative. Sequenced sample: PBMCs. V and J are TRBV9 and TRBJ1-5; 7 bases agree with TRBD1. The CDR3 DNA reads as TGTGCCAGCAGCCCCTCGACAGGGATCCAGCCCCAGCATTTT. Its protein product is CASSPSTGIQPQHF.